This TCR beta chain comes out of a study of a mutant IDH1 vaccine in newly diagnosed glioma listed by TCRdb under 2021. Notes on the research overall: Patients received eight vaccinations in weeks 1, 3, 5, 7, 11, 15, 19 and 23, corresponding to visits V03 through V10. In the chemotherapy-containing groups, vaccination started alongside temozolomide cycles, whereas in patients who had radiotherapy alone it started 4-6 weeks after radiotherapy. Of the 30 or so patients who were treated, about 62% were male and approximately 38% were female, and the mean age was roughly 40 years. Before enrollment, most patients had been given radiochemotherapy with temozolomide as standard therapy, while the rest had received either radiotherapy alone or temozolomide alone. Peripheral blood was collected at six visits: V03 (baseline), V05, V07, V10, V12 and V13. Longitudinal TCRB deep sequencing was performed for 25 to 30 treated patients wherever samples were available for exploratory analyses. Beyond this particular receptor, the publication reports: Vaccine-induced immune responses across multiple MHC alleles were detected in approximately 93% of patients. PBMC samples for TCRB deep sequencing were selected based on availability. Changes in the top peripheral T cell clonotypes picked up by TCRB sequencing did not appear to be linked to pseudoprogression. It was noted by the authors that analyses of patient blood samples could not be reproduced owing to sample limitations.

A word on this clone: The specificity of this receptor is unknown. Qualities for individual bases were not recorded, and no much larger clone is one base off.

Library generation was performed with the immunoSEQ multiplex PCR assay. Following the manufacturer's protocol, the hsTCRB Kit was used to amplify rearranged TCR beta chain sequences. TCRB libraries were sequenced on an Illumina MiSeq. The paper's processing steps were these. Demultiplexing, trimming and gene mapping were performed with the kit vendor's proprietary platform. The source is immuneACCESS, and TCRdb retained only in-frame sequences with V and J called. Part of the clones is not carried over; for the studies checked, unresolved V genes explain less than half of this, and the remainder is unexplained. V and J calls and clone size are as listed in that table; D and trimming were resolved from the DNA. In this sample the table shows 60,000 to 75,000 clones, under 90% of which occur a single time. Roughly 3.6% of the sample belongs to the ten largest clones. As encoded in the germline V gene (reference sequence), CDR1 is LNHDA while CDR2 is SQIVND. V is reduced by 5 bases and J by 4 bases, leaving a spacing of 11 bases between them. Including cysteine and phenylalanine, the CDR3 has 13 amino acids. The CDR3 DNA has 39 bases and is translated from base 1.

The sample's time point label, decoded: week 11, during vaccination. Each vaccine dose was 300 ug of a 20-mer mutant IDH1 peptide in Montanide, given subcutaneously with topical imiquimod. The donors had newly diagnosed IDH1-mutant astrocytomas of WHO grade 3 or 4 that showed loss of nuclear ATRX. The samples were drawn from NOA16, a multicentre, single-arm, open-label phase I trial in Germany that tested a mutant IDH1 peptide vaccine in humans for the first time. Genomic DNA for TCRB sequencing was isolated from EDTA blood with the DNeasy Blood and Tissue Kit. This clonotype was sampled from a man between 25 and 39 years old with glioma. Rearrangement joined TRBV19 to TRBJ1-1; TRBD1 is possibly the D segment (5 matching bases). This sample comprised PBMCs, obtained from a glioma patient whose treatment included an IDH1 peptide vaccine. Here the CDR3 is given as CASSATQGTEAFF. Read as DNA, the sequence is TGTGCCAGTAGTGCTACTCAGGGCACTGAAGCTTTCTTT.